A selection of T cell receptor beta chains follows, all from one sample in a study of vaccination effects on CD4 cells after COVID-19. The data were produced by immunoSEQ multiplex PCR, yet TCRdb's version contains in-frame clones alone and is incomplete. The top ten clones hold under 2.5% of a sample with tens of thousands of clones, 75% to 80% of them seen once. No antigen has been assigned to these receptors. The sample was CD4+ T cells from PBMCs cultured without peptide, taken before COVID-19 vaccination. Source of these receptors: a human donor who received a COVID-19 vaccine. Both conserved end residues are part of each CDR3. The D gene is left open where the match is weak.

j_call d_call v_call cdr3_nt cdr3_aa
TRBJ1-6 . TRBV27 TGTGCCAGCACTCTAGAGTACGTGTCTTTTTCACCCCTCCACTTT CASTLEYVSFSPLHF
TRBJ2-5 TRBD2 TRBV4-1 TGCGCCAGCAGCCAAGATCGACTAGCGGGGGGACTACAAGAGACCCAGTACTTC CASSQDRLAGGLQETQYF
TRBJ2-1 . TRBV29-1 TGCAGCGTTGGTCACAGGGCAGGAAACAATGAGCAGTTCTTC CSVGHRAGNNEQFF
TRBJ1-1 TRBD1 TRBV7-9 TGTGCCAGCAGCTCGACAGGGAGATATGCTGAAGCTTTCTTT CASSSTGRYAEAFF
TRBJ2-6 TRBD2 TRBV7-8 TGTGCCAGCAGCTTAGCTGGTGCTAGCGGGGGGATCATCTCTGGGGCCAACGTCCTGACTTTC CASSLAGASGGIISGANVLTF
TRBJ1-5 TRBD1 TRBV2 TGTGCCAGCTATAGGGGACAGGGGGCCGATCAGCCCCAGCATTTT CASYRGQGADQPQHF
TRBJ2-1 TRBD1 TRBV7-3 TGTGCCAGCAGCCTTGACAGGGAGAATGAGCAGTTCTTC CASSLDRENEQFF
TRBJ2-3 . TRBV2 TGTGCCAGCAGTGAAGAGGCTAATTCTAGCACAGATACGCAGTATTTT CASSEEANSSTDTQYF
TRBJ2-1 . TRBV24-1 TGTGCCACCAGTGATCCTCCGGGACCGGGCAATGAGCAGTTCTTC CATSDPPGPGNEQFF
TRBJ2-5 TRBD1 TRBV5-6 TGTGCCAGCAGCTTGGAGGGACAGGGGGGGAGGGAGACCCAGTACTTC CASSLEGQGGRETQYF
TRBJ1-2 TRBD1 TRBV19 TGTGCCAGTAGTGACAGGGGCCCGTGGGGCTACACCTTC CASSDRGPWGYTF